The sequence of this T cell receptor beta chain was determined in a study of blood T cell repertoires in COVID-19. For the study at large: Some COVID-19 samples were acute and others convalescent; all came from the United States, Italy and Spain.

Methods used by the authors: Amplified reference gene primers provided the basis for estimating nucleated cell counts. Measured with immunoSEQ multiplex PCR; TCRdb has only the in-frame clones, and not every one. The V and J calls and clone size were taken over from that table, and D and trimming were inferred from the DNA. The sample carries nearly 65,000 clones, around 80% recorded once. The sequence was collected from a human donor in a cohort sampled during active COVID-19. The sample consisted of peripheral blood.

The CDR3 spells CASSLVITGTVNTEAFF. For the CDR3, the DNA is TGCGCCAGCAGCTTGGTGATAACCGGGACTGTGAACACTGAAGCTTTCTTT. The genes are TRBV5-1 and TRBJ1-1; tentative D call: TRBD1 (5 bases). Germline lookup yields CDR1 SGHRS and CDR2 YFSETQ. The ends were cut back, 0 bases at V and 0 bases at J, with 15 bases in the middle. The CDR3 spans 17 residues.